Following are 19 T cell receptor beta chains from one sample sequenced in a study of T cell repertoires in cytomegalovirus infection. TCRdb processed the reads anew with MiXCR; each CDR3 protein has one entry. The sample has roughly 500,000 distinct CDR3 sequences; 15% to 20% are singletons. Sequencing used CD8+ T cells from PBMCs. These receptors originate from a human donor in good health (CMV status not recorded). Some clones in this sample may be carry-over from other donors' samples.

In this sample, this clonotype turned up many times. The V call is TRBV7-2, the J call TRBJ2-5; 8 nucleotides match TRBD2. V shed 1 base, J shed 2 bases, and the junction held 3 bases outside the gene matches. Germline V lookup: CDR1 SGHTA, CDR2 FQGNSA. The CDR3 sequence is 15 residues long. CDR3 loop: CASSLVLADQETQYF. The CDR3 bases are TGTGCCAGCAGCTTAGTACTAGCGGATCAAGAGACCCAGTACTTC.

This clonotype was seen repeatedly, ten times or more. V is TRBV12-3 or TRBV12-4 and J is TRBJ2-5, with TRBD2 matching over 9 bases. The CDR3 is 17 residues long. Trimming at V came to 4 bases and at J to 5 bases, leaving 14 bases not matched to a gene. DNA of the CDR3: TGTGCCAGCAGTTCCCCTACGGGAGCGGGGGGTGGTGAGACCCAGTACTTC. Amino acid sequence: CASSSPTGAGGGETQYF.

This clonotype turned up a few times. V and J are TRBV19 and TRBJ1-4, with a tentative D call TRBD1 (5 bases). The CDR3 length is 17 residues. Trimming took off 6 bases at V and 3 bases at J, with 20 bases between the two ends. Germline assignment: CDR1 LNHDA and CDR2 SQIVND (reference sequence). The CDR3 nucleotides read TGTGCCAGTAGCACTTTGGAGGCGGGGGAGGCTAATGAAAAACTGTTTTTT. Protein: CASSTLEAGEANEKLFF.

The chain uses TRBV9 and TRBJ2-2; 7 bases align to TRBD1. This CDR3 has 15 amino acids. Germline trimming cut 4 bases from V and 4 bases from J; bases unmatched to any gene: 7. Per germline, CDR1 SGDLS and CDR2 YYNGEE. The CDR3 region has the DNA TGTGCCAGCAGCATAGAAACAGGGGCCACCGGGGAGCTGTTTTTT. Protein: CASSIETGATGELFF.

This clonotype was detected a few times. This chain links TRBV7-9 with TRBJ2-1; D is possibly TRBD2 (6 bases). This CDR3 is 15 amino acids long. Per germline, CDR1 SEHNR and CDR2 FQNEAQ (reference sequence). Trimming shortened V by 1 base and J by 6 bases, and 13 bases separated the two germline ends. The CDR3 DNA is TGTGCCAGCAGCTTAGTGCCCCGGACTATCAATGAGCAGTTCTTC. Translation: CASSLVPRTINEQFF.

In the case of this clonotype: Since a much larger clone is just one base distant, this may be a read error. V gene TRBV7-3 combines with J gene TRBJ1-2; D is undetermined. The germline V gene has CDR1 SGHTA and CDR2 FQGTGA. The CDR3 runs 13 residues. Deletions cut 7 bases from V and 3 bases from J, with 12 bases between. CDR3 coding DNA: TGTGCCAGCAACCCAGGCCAGTACTATGGCTACACCTTC. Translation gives CASNPGQYYGYTF.

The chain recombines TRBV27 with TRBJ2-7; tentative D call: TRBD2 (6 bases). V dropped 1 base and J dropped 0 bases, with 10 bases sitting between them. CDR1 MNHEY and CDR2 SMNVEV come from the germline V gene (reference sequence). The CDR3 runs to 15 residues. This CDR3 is CASSLYGGTSYEQYF. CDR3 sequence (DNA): TGTGCCAGCAGTTTATACGGGGGAACCTCCTACGAGCAGTACTTC.

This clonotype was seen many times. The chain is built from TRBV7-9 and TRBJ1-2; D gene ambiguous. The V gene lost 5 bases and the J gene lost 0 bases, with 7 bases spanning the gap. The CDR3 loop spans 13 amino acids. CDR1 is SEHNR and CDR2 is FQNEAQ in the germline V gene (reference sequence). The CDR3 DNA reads TGTGCCAGCAGCCAATCAACTAACTATGGCTACACCTTC. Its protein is CASSQSTNYGYTF.

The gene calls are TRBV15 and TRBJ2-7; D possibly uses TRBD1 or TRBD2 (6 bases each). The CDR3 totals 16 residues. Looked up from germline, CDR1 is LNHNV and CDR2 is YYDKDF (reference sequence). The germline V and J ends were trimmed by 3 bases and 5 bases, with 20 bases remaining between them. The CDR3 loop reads CATSRAQGAPGDEQYF. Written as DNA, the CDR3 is TGTGCCACCAGCAGGGCACAGGGAGCCCCGGGGGACGAGCAGTACTTC.

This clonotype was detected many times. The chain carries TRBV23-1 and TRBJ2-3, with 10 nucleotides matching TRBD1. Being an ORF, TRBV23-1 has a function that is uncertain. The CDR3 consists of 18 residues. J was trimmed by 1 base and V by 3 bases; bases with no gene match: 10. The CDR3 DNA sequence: TGCGCCAGCAGTCACACCGGGACAGGGGAGGAGGGCACAGATACGCAGTATTTT. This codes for CASSHTGTGEEGTDTQYF.

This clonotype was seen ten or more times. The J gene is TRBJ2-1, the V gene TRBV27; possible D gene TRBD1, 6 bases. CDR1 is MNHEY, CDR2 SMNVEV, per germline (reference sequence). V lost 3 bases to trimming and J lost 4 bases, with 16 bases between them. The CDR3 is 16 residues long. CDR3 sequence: CASSLGTFLSYNEQFF. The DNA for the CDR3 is TGTGCCAGCAGTTTGGGGACATTCCTTTCGTACAATGAGCAGTTCTTC.

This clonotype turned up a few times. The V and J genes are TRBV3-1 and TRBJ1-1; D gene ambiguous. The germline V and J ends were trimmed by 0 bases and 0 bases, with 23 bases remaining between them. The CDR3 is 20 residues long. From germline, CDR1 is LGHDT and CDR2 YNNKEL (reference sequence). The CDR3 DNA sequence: TGTGCCAGCAGCCAAGAAACTGGTGGGATCGTAAGGCGGGTGAACACTGAAGCTTTCTTT. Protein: CASSQETGGIVRRVNTEAFF. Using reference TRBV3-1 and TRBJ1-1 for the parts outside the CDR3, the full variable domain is DTAVSQTPKYLVTQMGNDKSIKCEQNLGHDTMYWYKQDSKKFLKIMFSYNNKELIINETVPNRFSPKSPDKAHLNLHINSLELGDSAVYFCASSQETGGIVRRVNTEAFFGQGTRLTVV.

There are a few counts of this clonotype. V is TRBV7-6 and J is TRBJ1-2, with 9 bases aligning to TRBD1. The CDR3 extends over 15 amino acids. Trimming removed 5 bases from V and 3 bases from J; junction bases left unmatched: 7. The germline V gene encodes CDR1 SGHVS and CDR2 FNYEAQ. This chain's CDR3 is CASSLGQGFDYGYTF. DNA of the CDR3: TGTGCCAGCAGCCTCGGACAGGGGTTCGACTATGGCTACACCTTC.

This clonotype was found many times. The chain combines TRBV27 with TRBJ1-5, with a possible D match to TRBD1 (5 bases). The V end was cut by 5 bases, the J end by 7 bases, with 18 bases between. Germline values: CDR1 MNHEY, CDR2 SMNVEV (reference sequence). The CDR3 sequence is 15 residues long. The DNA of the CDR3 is TGTGCCAGCAGTCTACGCCAGGGAGGAGGGCAGCCCCAGCATTTT. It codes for CASSLRQGGGQPQHF.

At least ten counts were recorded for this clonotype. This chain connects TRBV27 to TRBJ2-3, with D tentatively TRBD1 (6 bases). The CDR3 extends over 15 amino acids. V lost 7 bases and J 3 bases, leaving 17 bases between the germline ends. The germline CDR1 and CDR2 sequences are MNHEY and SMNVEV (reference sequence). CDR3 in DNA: TGTGCCAGCATCCCATGGGCAGGGGTAACAGATACGCAGTATTTT. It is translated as CASIPWAGVTDTQYF.

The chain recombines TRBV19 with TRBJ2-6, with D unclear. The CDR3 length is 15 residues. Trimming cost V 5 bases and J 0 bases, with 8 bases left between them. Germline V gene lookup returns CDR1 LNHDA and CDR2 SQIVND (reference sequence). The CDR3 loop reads CASSVGNSGANVLTF. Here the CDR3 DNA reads TGTGCCAGTAGTGTAGGGAACTCTGGGGCCAACGTCCTGACTTTC.

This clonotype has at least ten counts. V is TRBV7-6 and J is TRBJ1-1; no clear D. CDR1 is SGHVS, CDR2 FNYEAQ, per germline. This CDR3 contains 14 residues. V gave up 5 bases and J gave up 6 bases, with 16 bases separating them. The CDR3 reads CASSPELLGAEAFF. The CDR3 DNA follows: TGTGCCAGCAGCCCAGAATTGTTGGGTGCTGAAGCTTTCTTT.

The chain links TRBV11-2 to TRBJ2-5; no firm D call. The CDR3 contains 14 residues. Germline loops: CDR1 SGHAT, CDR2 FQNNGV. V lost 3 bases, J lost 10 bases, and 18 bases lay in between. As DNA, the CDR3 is TGTGCCAGCAGCTTGGGATGGACCCCGGGTGGCCAGTACTTC. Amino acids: CASSLGWTPGGQYF.

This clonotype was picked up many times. Written as DNA, the CDR3 is TGTGCCAGCAGTTACGGGGGGCCCTACAATGAGCAGTTCTTC. It yields the protein CASSYGGPYNEQFF. This sequence joins TRBV6-2 or TRBV6-3 and TRBJ2-1, with D tentatively TRBD1 or TRBD2 (6 bases each). The CDR3 is 14 residues long. The germline V gene has CDR1 MNHEY and CDR2 SVGEGT. Trimming shortened V by 2 bases and J by 2 bases, and 7 bases separated the two germline ends.